The clone carrying this T cell receptor beta chain was counted only a few times. This specimen comes from a study of shared clonotypes between healthy human individuals. From germline, CDR1 is MNHEY and CDR2 SVGAGI. This CDR3 is built from 13 residues. V was cut by 3 bases and J by 8 bases, with 13 bases left in between. Repertoires were generated with immunoSEQ multiplex PCR, while TCRdb's copy carries only in-frame clones and drops some. The table shows about 2,500,000 clones, with around 90% occurring only once. The chain joins TRBV6-5 to TRBJ1-2, with a tentative D call TRBD1 (6 bases). This clonotype was obtained from a man aged 18 to 30 in good health. Source material: naive CD4+ T cells sorted from blood. The sample's subset: CD45RA+ positively selected. CDR3 sequence (DNA): TGTGCCAGCAGTTATTCCGGGGGGCAAGGCTACACCTTC. Protein sequence: CASSYSGGQGYTF.